This paragraph reports one T cell receptor beta chain. This specimen comes from a study of control samples from healthy donors and cancer patients. Germline loops: CDR1 LNHDA, CDR2 SQIVND (reference sequence). V was clipped by 3 bases and J by 2 bases; unmatched bases: 10. This CDR3 has 17 amino acids. Only in-frame clones appear in the TCRdb table, and some are missing; sequencing was by immunoSEQ multiplex PCR. Of approximately 220,000 clones detected, roughly 94% appear once; the ten largest clones hold approximately 1.6%. The sequencing sample was made of blood. The gene calls are TRBV19 and TRBJ1-5; 7 nucleotides line up with TRBD1. This clonotype was sampled from a man aged 50 to 59 in good health. The CDR3 region is CASSMRKQGFGNQPQHF. The CDR3 DNA is TGTGCCAGTAGTATGAGGAAACAGGGGTTTGGCAATCAGCCCCAGCATTTT.